This T cell receptor (beta chain) derives from a study of cytomegalovirus exposure and HLA in healthy donors. The data were produced by immunoSEQ multiplex PCR, yet TCRdb's version contains in-frame clones alone and is incomplete. The sample records under 200,000 clones, approximately 87% being singletons. CDR3 size: 17 residues. Germline CDR1 and CDR2: LNHNV and YYDKDF (reference sequence). Losses at the gene ends were 4 bases for V and 3 bases for J; bases not matched to a gene: 9. The sequence came from a woman aged 25 to 45 in good health and CMV-seronegative. Material for sequencing was PBMCs. The rearrangement links TRBV15 to TRBJ1-3; TRBD1 agrees at 10 bases. The CDR3 DNA sequence: TGTGCCACCAGCACAGACAGGGGGCGGATAGGTGGAAACACCATATATTTT. Translated, it gives CATSTDRGRIGGNTIYF. Drawing the rest from reference TRBV15 and TRBJ1-3, the complete variable domain is DAMVIQNPRYQVTQFGKPVTLSCSQTLNHNVMYWYQQKSSQAPKLLFHYYDKDFNNEADTPDNFQSRRPNTSFCFLDIRSPGLGDTAMYLCATSTDRGRIGGNTIYFGEGSWLTVV.